The clone carrying this TCR beta chain is labeled medium-sized. Its cognate antigen is unknown. This specimen comes from a study of CD4 T cell repertoires in COVID-19. Data came from immunoSEQ multiplex PCR; TCRdb stores just in-frame clones and leaves some out. The repertoire holds under 2,000 clones, with about 16% as singletons. Mild-to-severe COVID-19 survivors were the donors. The CDR3 spans 16 residues. Looked up from germline, CDR1 is SGHRS and CDR2 is YFSETQ. The V gene lost 2 bases and the J gene lost 1 base, with 15 bases spanning the gap. This TCR came from a human donor who had COVID-19. The rearrangement links TRBV5-1 to TRBJ2-5, with D perhaps given as TRBD1 or TRBD2 (5 bases each). The specimen was memory CD4+ T cells, cultured in vitro, collected after recovery from COVID-19. CDR3 in amino acids: CASSLRHTGTQETQYF. The DNA for the CDR3 is TGCGCCAGCAGCTTAAGACACACCGGGACCCAAGAGACCCAGTACTTC.